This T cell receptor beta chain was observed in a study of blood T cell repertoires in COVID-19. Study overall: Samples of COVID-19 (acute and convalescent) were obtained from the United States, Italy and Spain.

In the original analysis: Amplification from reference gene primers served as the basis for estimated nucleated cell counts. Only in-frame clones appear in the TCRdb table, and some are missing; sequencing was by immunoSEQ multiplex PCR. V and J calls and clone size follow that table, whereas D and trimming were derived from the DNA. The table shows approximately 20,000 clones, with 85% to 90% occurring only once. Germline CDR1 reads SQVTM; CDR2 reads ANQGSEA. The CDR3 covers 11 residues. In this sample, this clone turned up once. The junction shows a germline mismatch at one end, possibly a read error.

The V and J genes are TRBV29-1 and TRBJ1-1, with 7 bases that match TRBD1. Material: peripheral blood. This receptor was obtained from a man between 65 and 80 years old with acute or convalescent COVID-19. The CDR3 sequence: CSVEEQGSWGF. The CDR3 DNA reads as TGCAGCGTTGAAGAACAGGGGTCGTGGGGATTT.